The T cell receptor (beta chain) described here comes from a study of cytomegalovirus exposure and HLA in healthy donors. PCR was performed using 60 Vbeta and 13 Jbeta primers. TCRdb's copy holds only in-frame clones and misses some; the assay was immunoSEQ multiplex PCR. The sample has over 85,000 clones, more than 70% seen once. Looked up from germline, CDR1 is MNHNS and CDR2 is SASEGT. V lost 6 bases, J lost 1 base, and 10 bases lay in between. The CDR3 runs 14 residues. This TCR was recovered from a woman aged 40-49 years in good health and CMV-seronegative. The sequenced sample was PBMCs. This chain joins TRBV6-1 and TRBJ1-5; D is perhaps TRBD1 (6 bases). In DNA form, the CDR3 reads TGTGCCAGCAGGGTTGGACAGAGCAATCAGCCCCAGCATTTT. Protein product: CASRVGQSNQPQHF.